This T cell receptor (beta chain) was captured in a study of blood T cell repertoires in COVID-19. Study overall: Acute-phase and convalescent COVID-19 samples originated in the United States, Italy and Spain. T cells, B-cell-depleted T cells, or PBMCs provided the cDNA or gDNA that served as material.

This clone showed up just a few times. CDR1 MNHNS and CDR2 SASEGT come from the germline V gene. The CDR3 loop spans 16 amino acids. The V gene end was trimmed by 4 bases and the J gene end by 0 bases; junction bases not matched to a gene: 8. In the study's own analysis: The assay estimated nucleated cells by amplifying reference gene primers. The method was immunoSEQ multiplex PCR; TCRdb's version includes in-frame clones alone and lacks a portion of them. For V, J and clone size, that table is used; D and trimming come from the DNA. The sample lists some 260,000 clones, roughly 84% occurring once. This receptor was obtained from a woman aged 35 to 49 with active or convalescent COVID-19. The chain has TRBV6-1 and TRBJ1-1; 7 bases map to TRBD1. Sequencing was carried out using peripheral blood. The CDR3 sequence is CASSVSPGQMNTEAFF. The DNA of the CDR3 is TGTGCCAGCAGTGTGAGTCCGGGACAGATGAACACTGAAGCTTTCTTT.